This T cell receptor beta chain was identified in a study of blood T cell repertoires in COVID-19 (dated by TCRdb to about 2020). With regard to the full study: Samples from collaborators originated in the United States, Italy and Spain and spanned both the acute and convalescent phases of COVID-19. The prospective study material was composed of cDNA or gDNA derived from T cells, B-cell-depleted T cells, or PBMCs. Subjects who had been exposed to COVID-19, were actively infected with it, or had recovered from it provided the deeply sampled blood TCRbeta repertoires that made up the dataset. The repertoires were made available in a free public database intended to serve as a resource for research on the immune response to SARS-CoV-2. The samples were drawn from two sources: the first 160 participants of the ongoing ImmuneRACE study, and 1,000 to 1,500 subjects contributed by 6 global collaborators. The sample metadata nearly always contained a de-identified subject ID, COVID-19 status, age in years and sex. Where available, HLA class I and class II types were taken from metadata supplied by the sample provider and were not determined by assay-based typing.

TCRbeta CDR3 regions were amplified from genomic DNA by means of the immunoSEQ Assay, a bias-controlled multiplex PCR. Per the source publication's procedure: Nucleated cell counts per sample were estimated from amplification of reference gene primers within the assay. To quantify the absolute abundance of each unique TCRbeta CDR3 rearrangement, sequence reads were collapsed and filtered. Productive Simpson clonality was computed per sample as the square root of Simpson's diversity index over productive rearrangements. TCRdb limited this immuneACCESS table to in-frame rearrangements with V and J called. A share of clones is missing; checked studies link under half to unresolved V genes, and the rest is unexplained. V and J calls and clone size are those listed in that table; D and trimming were worked out from the DNA. The sample yields 160,000 or so clones; roughly 78% were counted once. The ten biggest clones cover around 6.3% of the sample.

The collaborating institutions used their own protocols to collect whole blood in K2EDTA tubes. For TCRbeta analysis, collaborator samples were shipped as frozen whole blood, as isolated PBMCs, or as DNA extracted from either sample type. In regard to this clone: The specificity of this receptor is unknown. It has no much larger one-base neighbor in the sample; base qualities were not kept.

Findings and caveats that apply to the study as a whole: The quantity of clinical and demographic metadata differed by source and by participant and was supplied without curation.

Counted from cysteine to phenylalanine, this CDR3 has 12 amino acids. Only CDR3 DNA is held: 36 bases, read in frame from base 1. Per the germline V gene, SNHLY is the CDR1 and FYNNEI is the CDR2. V lost 6 bases and J lost 0 bases; the stretch between them is 5 bases long. The sequence joins TRBV2 to TRBJ1-2; a confident D gene designation cannot be given. The TCR sequence derives from a man between 65 and 79 years old with active or convalescent COVID-19. Source material: peripheral blood. The sequence in DNA is TGTGCCAGCAGCCAGTCTAACTATGGCTACACCTTC. Translated, this gives CASSQSNYGYTF.